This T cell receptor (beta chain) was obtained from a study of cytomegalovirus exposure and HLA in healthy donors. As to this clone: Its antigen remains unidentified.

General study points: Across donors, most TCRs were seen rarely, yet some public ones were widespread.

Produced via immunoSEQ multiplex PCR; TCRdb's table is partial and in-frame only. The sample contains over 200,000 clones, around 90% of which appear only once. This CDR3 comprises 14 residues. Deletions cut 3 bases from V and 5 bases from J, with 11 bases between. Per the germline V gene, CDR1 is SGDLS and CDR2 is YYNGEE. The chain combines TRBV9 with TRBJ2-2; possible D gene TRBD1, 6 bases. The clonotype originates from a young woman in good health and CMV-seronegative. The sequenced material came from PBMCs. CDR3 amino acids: CASSASTGTGELFF. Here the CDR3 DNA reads TGTGCCAGCAGCGCGTCAACAGGGACCGGGGAGCTGTTTTTT.